This T cell receptor (beta chain) was obtained from a study of blood T cell repertoires in COVID-19. Study-wide background: Samples came from the United States, Italy and Spain, spanning acute and convalescent COVID-19. PBMCs, B-cell-depleted T cells, or T cells were the source of the cDNA or gDNA that made up the material.

This CDR3 contains 14 residues. Trimming took 2 bases from V and 1 from J, leaving 8 bases between them. Germline assignment: CDR1 MNHEY and CDR2 SMNVEV (reference sequence). Using immunoSEQ multiplex PCR, the repertoire was profiled, and TCRdb retains in-frame clones only, with some absent. The table lists 150,000 to 200,000 clones, around 89% of them singletons. V is TRBV27 and J is TRBJ1-1; D is uncertain. This TCR derives from a man between 45 and 60 years old who had recovered from COVID-19. The specimen was peripheral blood. In nucleotides, the CDR3 is TGTGCCAGCAGTTTACGACCGGGGAACACTGAAGCTTTCTTT. Its translation: CASSLRPGNTEAFF.